This TCR beta chain was recovered during a study of blood T cells in healthy people across ages. Study observations and caveats: Any conclusive comparison of naive versus antigen-experienced cells was prevented by using unsorted PBMCs.

Ten or more counts support this clonotype. Its antigen is as yet unknown. J lost 6 bases, V lost 3 bases, and 5 bases had no gene match. The V gene's germline CDR1 is SGDLS and CDR2 YYNGEE. This CDR3 contains 14 residues. The authors ran a second PCR of about 7 to 11 cycles using a sample-barcoded 5' primer and a J-beta primer mix. Every sample produced at least 3 million CDR3-containing paired-end reads. TCRdb redid the calling of the 5' RACE reads with MiXCR, one entry per CDR3 protein. The sample yields 550,000 to 650,000 distinct CDR3 sequences, less than 35% seen once. The specimen sequenced was blood. The clonotype comes from a woman aged 80 or over in good health. The chain recombines TRBV9 with TRBJ1-5; 8 bases map to TRBD1. Written as DNA, the CDR3 is TGTGCCAGCAGCGCAGGGGGCGCGGGTCAGCCCCAGCATTTT. Translating it yields CASSAGGAGQPQHF.